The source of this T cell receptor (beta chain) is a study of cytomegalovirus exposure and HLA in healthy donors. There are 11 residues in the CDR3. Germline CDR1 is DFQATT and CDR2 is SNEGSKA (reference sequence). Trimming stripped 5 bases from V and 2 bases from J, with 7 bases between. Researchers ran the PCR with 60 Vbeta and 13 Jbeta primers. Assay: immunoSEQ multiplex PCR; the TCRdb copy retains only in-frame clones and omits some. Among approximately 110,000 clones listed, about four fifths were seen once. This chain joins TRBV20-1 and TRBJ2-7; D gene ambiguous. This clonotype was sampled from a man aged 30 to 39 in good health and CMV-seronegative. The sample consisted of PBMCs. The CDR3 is CSAELTYEQYF. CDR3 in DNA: TGCAGTGCTGAACTAACCTACGAGCAGTACTTC.